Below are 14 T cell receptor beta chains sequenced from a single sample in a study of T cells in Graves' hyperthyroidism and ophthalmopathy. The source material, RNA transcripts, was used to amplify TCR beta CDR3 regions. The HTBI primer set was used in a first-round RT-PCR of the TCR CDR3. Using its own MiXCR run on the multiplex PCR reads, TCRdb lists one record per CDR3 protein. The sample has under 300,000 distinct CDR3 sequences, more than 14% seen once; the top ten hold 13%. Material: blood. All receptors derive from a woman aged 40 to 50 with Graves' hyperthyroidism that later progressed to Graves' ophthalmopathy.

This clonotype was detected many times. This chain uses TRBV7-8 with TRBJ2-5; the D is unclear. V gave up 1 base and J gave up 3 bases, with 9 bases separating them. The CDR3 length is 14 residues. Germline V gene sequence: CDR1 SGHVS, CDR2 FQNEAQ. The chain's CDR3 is CASSLVRRKETQYF. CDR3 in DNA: TGTGCCAGCAGCTTAGTACGCAGAAAAGAGACCCAGTACTTC.

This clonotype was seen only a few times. DNA for the CDR3: TGTGCCACCAGCAGAGATTTTGAAGGGGCACATCAGCCCCAGCATTTT. Encoded protein: CATSRDFEGAHQPQHF. The V and J genes are TRBV15 and TRBJ1-5, with TRBD1 as a possible D gene (5 bases). The CDR3 extends over 16 amino acids. Per the germline V gene, CDR1 is LNHNV and CDR2 is YYDKDF (reference sequence). The V gene lost 0 bases and the J gene lost 5 bases, with 14 bases spanning the gap.

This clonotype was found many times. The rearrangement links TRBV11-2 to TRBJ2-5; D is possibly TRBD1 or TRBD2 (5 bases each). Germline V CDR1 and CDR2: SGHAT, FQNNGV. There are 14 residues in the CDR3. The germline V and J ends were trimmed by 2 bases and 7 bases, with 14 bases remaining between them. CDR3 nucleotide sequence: TGTGCCAGCAGCTTAATCGGGGACCCGGGGACCCAGTACTTC. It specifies CASSLIGDPGTQYF.

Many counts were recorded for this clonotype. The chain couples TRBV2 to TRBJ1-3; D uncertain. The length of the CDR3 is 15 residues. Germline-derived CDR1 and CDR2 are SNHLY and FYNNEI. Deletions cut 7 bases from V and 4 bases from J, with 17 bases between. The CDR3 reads CASTKDVGGGNTIYF. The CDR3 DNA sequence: TGTGCCAGCACTAAAGACGTGGGTGGGGGAAACACCATATATTTT. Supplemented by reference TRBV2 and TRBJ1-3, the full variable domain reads EPEVTQTPSHQVTQMGQEVILRCVPISNHLYFYWYRQILGQKVEFLVSFYNNEISEKSEIFDDQFSVERPDGSNFTLKIRSTKLEDSAMYFCASTKDVGGGNTIYFGEGSWLTVV.

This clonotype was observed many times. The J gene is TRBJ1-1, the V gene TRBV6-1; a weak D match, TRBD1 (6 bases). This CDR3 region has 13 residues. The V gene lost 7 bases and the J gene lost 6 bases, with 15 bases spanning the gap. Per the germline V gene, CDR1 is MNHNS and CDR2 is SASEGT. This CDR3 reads CASTTRGTAEAFF. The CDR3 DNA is TGTGCCAGCACTACGAGGGGGACGGCTGAAGCTTTCTTT.

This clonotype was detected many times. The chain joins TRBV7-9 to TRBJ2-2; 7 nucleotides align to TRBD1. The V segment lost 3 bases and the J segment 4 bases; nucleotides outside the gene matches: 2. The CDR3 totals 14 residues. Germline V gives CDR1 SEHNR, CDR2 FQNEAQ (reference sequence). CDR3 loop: CASSLTGSTGELFF. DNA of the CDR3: TGTGCCAGCAGCTTGACAGGGAGCACCGGGGAGCTGTTTTTT.

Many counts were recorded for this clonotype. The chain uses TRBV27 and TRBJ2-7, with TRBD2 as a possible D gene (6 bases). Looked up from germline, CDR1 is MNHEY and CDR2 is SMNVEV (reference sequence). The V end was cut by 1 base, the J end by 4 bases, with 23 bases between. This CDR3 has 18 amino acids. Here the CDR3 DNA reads TGTGCCAGCAGTTTATGGGGCTCTAGCGTGCCCAGTCTTTACGAGCAGTACTTC. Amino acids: CASSLWGSSVPSLYEQYF.

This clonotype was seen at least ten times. The CDR3 is CSARDRVLAGGSYEQYF. In DNA form, the CDR3 reads TGCAGTGCTAGAGATCGGGTACTAGCGGGAGGGTCCTACGAGCAGTACTTC. The chain uses TRBV20-1 and TRBJ2-7; 13 positions match TRBD2. This CDR3 spans 17 amino acids. V lost 0 bases, J lost 1 base, and 6 bases stayed unmatched. The germline CDR1 and CDR2 sequences are DFQATT and SNEGSKA (reference sequence).

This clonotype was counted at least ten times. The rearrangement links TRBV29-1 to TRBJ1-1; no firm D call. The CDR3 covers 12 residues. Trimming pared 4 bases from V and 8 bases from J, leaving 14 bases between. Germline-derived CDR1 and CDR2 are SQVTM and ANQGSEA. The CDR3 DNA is TGCAGCGTTGCCAGGCAGGAGGTCGAAGCTTTCTTT. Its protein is CSVARQEVEAFF.

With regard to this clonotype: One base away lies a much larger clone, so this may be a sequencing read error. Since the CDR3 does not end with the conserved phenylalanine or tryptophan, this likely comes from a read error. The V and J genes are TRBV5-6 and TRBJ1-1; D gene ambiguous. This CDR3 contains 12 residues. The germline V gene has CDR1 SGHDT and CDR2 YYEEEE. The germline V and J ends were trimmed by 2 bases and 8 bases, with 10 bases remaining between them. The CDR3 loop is CASSFPTGEAFL. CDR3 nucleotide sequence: TGTGCCAGCAGCTTTCCTACGGGGGAAGCTTTCCTT.

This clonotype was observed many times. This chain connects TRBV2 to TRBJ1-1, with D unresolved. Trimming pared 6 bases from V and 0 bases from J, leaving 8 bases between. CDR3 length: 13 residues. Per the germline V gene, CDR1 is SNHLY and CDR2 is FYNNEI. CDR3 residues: CASSGDMNTEAFF. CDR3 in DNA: TGTGCCAGCAGCGGAGACATGAACACTGAAGCTTTCTTT.

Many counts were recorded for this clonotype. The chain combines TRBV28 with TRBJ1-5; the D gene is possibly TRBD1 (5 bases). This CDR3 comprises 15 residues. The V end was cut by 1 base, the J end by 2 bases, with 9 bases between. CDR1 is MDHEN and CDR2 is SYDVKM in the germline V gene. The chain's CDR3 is CASSLSGSGNQPQHF. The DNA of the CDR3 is TGTGCCAGCAGTTTATCAGGGTCCGGCAATCAGCCCCAGCATTTT.

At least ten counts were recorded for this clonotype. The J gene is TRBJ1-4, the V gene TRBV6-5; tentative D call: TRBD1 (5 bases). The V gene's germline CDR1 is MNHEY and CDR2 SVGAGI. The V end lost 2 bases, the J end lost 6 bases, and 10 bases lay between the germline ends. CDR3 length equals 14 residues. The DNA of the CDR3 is TGTGCCAGCAGTTACGGGGGTAGCGATGAAAAACTGTTTTTT. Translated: CASSYGGSDEKLFF.

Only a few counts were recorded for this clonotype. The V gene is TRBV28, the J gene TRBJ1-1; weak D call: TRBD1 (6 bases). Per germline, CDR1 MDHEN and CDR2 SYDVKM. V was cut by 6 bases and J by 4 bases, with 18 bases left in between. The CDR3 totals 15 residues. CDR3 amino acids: CASRGPQGRTTEAFF. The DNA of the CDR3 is TGTGCCAGCAGGGGCCCTCAGGGGCGAACCACTGAAGCTTTCTTT.